The source of this T cell receptor (beta chain) is a study of blood T cell repertoires in COVID-19. TCRdb's table, derived via immunoSEQ multiplex PCR, lists solely in-frame clones and lacks some. Of 350,000 or so clones in the sample, 80% to 90% are singletons; the top ten hold 4% to 5.5%. The CDR3 runs 15 residues. The germline V gene has CDR1 LNHDA and CDR2 SQIVND (reference sequence). V was trimmed by 5 bases and J by 0 bases, leaving 13 bases between them. The J gene is TRBJ1-2, the V gene TRBV19; perhaps TRBD1 as D (5 bases). The clonotype was recovered from a woman in her thirties or forties with acute COVID-19. Sequencing used PBMCs or T cells enriched from blood (not recorded which). The CDR3 nucleotides read TGTGCCAGTAGTCGGCAGGGCTCTTCTAACTATGGCTACACCTTC. It is translated as CASSRQGSSNYGYTF.